One sample yielded the 29 T cell receptor beta chains listed below, sequenced in a study of graft-versus-host responses after intestinal transplantation (dated by TCRdb to the early 2020s). The library was built by means of the immunoSEQ multiplex PCR assay. Sourced from immuneACCESS, this table was stored by TCRdb with only in-frame sequences that have V and J called. A share of the clones is absent; for the studies checked, an unresolved V gene accounts for under half, and the remainder has no known explanation. The table for this sample lists tens of thousands of clones; around 93% of them were counted only once. Together, the top ten hold 0.38% of the sample. The time point tag for this specimen amounts to: cells obtained before transplantation from donor or recipient. These TCRs are of unknown antigen specificity. The sequencing here drew on unstimulated CD4+ T cells sorted from spleen or lymph node cells, taken before transplant. These TCRs come from a human donor who was the organ donor for an intestinal transplant.

V is TRBV7-9 and J is TRBJ1-1, with 8 bases that match TRBD1. This CDR3 region has 16 residues. Germline lookup yields CDR1 SEHNR and CDR2 FQNEAQ (reference sequence). J gave up 7 bases and V 2 bases, and 12 bases lay outside the gene matches. The CDR3 region has the DNA TGTGCCAGCAGCTTAAAGACGTCGATAGGGACAGGTGAAGCTTTCTTT. Its protein product is CASSLKTSIGTGEAFF.

The gene calls are TRBV18 and TRBJ1-5; D is undetermined. The CDR3 loop spans 12 amino acids. The germline CDR1 and CDR2 sequences are KGHSH and LQKENI. V was trimmed by 4 bases and J by 6 bases, leaving 7 bases between them. Here the CDR3 DNA reads TGTGCCAGCTCACAGGGTGGTCAGCCCCAGCATTTT. Translating it yields CASSQGGQPQHF.

The chain joins TRBV9 to TRBJ2-3; possible D gene TRBD2, 5 bases. Per germline, CDR1 SGDLS and CDR2 YYNGEE. CDR3 length equals 15 residues. The V gene lost 0 bases and the J gene lost 6 bases, with 14 bases spanning the gap. DNA of the CDR3: TGTGCCAGCAGCGTAGGGCCCGGGGAGAGGGATACGCAGTATTTT. This sequence encodes CASSVGPGERDTQYF.

This sequence joins TRBV18 and TRBJ2-5; D remains unclear. V was trimmed by 3 bases and J by 1 base, leaving 3 bases between them. Germline CDR1 and CDR2: KGHSH and LQKENI. CDR3 length: 12 residues. CDR3 protein: CASSPLQETQYF. The DNA of the CDR3 is TGTGCCAGCTCACCTCTCCAAGAGACCCAGTACTTC. The variable domain in full, with the rest retrieved from reference TRBV18 and TRBJ2-5, is NAGVMQNPRHLVRRRGQEARLRCSPMKGHSHVYWYRQLPEEGLKFMVYLQKENIIDESGMPKERFSAEFPKEGPSILRIQQVVRGDSAAYFCASSPLQETQYFGPGTRLLVL.

V and J are TRBV29-1 and TRBJ2-6; no clear D. The V end lost 4 bases, the J end lost 0 bases, and 10 bases lay between the germline ends. Germline CDR1 SQVTM, CDR2 ANQGSEA. This CDR3 is 15 amino acids long. The CDR3 DNA follows: TGCAGCGTTGGTTACGGATACTCTGGGGCCAACGTCCTGACTTTC. Its protein product is CSVGYGYSGANVLTF.

The chain joins TRBV4-1 to TRBJ2-1, with 8 bases lining up with TRBD2. This CDR3 comprises 16 residues. The V and J ends lost 0 bases and 2 bases, in that order; junction bases with no gene match: 3. Germline V gene lookup returns CDR1 MGHRA and CDR2 YSYEKL. CDR3: CASSQDGGGPYNEQFF. For the CDR3, the DNA is TGCGCCAGCAGCCAAGACGGGGGGGGGCCCTACAATGAGCAGTTCTTC.

The chain recombines TRBV6-5 with TRBJ2-7; weak D call: TRBD1 (6 bases). Trimming took off 3 bases at V and 1 base at J, with 13 bases between the two ends. Germline V gene sequence: CDR1 MNHEY, CDR2 SVGAGI. This CDR3 has 15 residues. The CDR3 here is CASSYSYRASYEQYF. The CDR3 nucleotides read TGTGCCAGCAGTTATTCGTACAGGGCTTCCTACGAGCAGTACTTC.

V and J are TRBV6-5 and TRBJ1-3; D possibly corresponds to TRBD1 (5 bases). This CDR3 is built from 15 residues. Germline V gene lookup returns CDR1 MNHEY and CDR2 SVGAGI. V lost 4 bases and J lost 0, with 10 bases in between. CDR3 DNA sequence: TGTGCCAGCAGTTCAATAGACAGCTCTGGAAACACCATATATTTT. Protein sequence: CASSSIDSSGNTIYF.

V is TRBV9 and J is TRBJ1-3; 7 nucleotides match TRBD1. Losses at the gene ends were 0 bases for V and 0 bases for J; bases not matched to a gene: 12. In germline, CDR1 is SGDLS, CDR2 YYNGEE. The CDR3 sequence is 19 residues long. In DNA, the CDR3 is TGTGCCAGCAGCGTAGCTGGGGGACAGTTCCCCACCTCTGGAAACACCATATATTTT. It is translated as CASSVAGGQFPTSGNTIYF.

J is TRBJ1-5 and V is TRBV7-9; a possible D gene is TRBD1 (6 bases). CDR3 length: 13 amino acids. Trimming pared 4 bases from V and 7 bases from J, leaving 11 bases between. Germline loops: CDR1 SEHNR, CDR2 FQNEAQ (reference sequence). CDR3 bases: TGTGCCAGCAGCTCACAGGGAGGCCAGCCCCAGCATTTT. It is translated as CASSSQGGQPQHF.

The rearrangement links TRBV7-9 to TRBJ2-7, with 8 bases fitting TRBD1. Trimming cost V 4 bases and J 0 bases; bases outside gene matches: 8. CDR1 and CDR2 (germline): SEHNR, FQNEAQ (reference sequence). The CDR3 has 16 amino acids. The DNA for the CDR3 is TGTGCCAGCAGCTCATTTCGGACAGGGCCCTCCTACGAGCAGTACTTC. It is translated as CASSSFRTGPSYEQYF. The full variable domain, with the rest looked up from reference TRBV7-9 and TRBJ2-7, is DTGVSQNPRHKITKRGQNVTFRCDPISEHNRLYWYRQTLGQGPEFLTYFQNEAQLEKSRLLSDRFSAERPKGSFSTLEIQRTEQGDSAMYLCASSSFRTGPSYEQYFGPGTRLTVT.

DNA of the CDR3: TGTGCCAGCAGCTTAGGCCTTAGCGGGGGGATGACAGATACGCAGTATTTT. This encodes CASSLGLSGGMTDTQYF. This sequence joins TRBV5-4 and TRBJ2-3; the match to TRBD2 covers 10 bases. Trimming took 2 bases from V and 3 from J; bases not matched to a gene: 9. The CDR3 length is 17 residues. Per the germline V gene, CDR1 is SGHNT and CDR2 is YYREEE (reference sequence). The entire variable domain, with the rest obtained from reference TRBV5-4 and TRBJ2-3, is as follows: ETGVTQSPTHLIKTRGQQVTLRCSSQSGHNTVSWYQQALGQGPQFIFQYYREEENGRGNFPPRFSGLQFPNYSSELNVNALELDDSALYLCASSLGLSGGMTDTQYFGPGTRLTVL.

This chain connects TRBV4-2 to TRBJ1-3, with D unclear. Germline V gene sequence: CDR1 LGHNA, CDR2 YNFKEQ. Deletions cut 0 bases from V and 5 bases from J, with 5 bases between. CDR3 length equals 13 residues. CDR3: CASSQDTRNTIYF. The CDR3 DNA reads as TGTGCCAGCAGCCAAGACACAAGAAACACCATATATTTT.

This chain joins TRBV7-2 and TRBJ2-3, with 16 bases identical to TRBD2. Trimming at V came to 3 bases and at J to 7 bases, leaving 4 bases not matched to a gene. The CDR3 totals 16 residues. Germline CDR1 is SGHTA and CDR2 is FQGNSA. Here the CDR3 DNA reads TGTGCCAGCAGCTTGCAGGGACTAGCGGGGGGGCATACGCAGTATTTT. It yields the protein CASSLQGLAGGHTQYF.

The chain couples TRBV9 to TRBJ2-3; TRBD1 agrees at 7 bases. The V and J ends lost 2 bases and 1 base, in that order; junction bases with no gene match: 7. This CDR3 comprises 16 residues. The V gene's germline CDR1 is SGDLS and CDR2 YYNGEE. The CDR3 region is CASSVARGHGTDTQYF. CDR3 bases: TGTGCCAGCAGCGTTGCAAGGGGGCATGGCACAGATACGCAGTATTTT.

This clone was counted once. V usage is TRBV2 and J usage is TRBJ2-2; 7 bases are shared with TRBD1. The CDR3 has 14 amino acids. The germline CDR1 and CDR2 sequences are SNHLY and FYNNEI. V lost 6 bases and J lost 4; bases outside the gene matches: 5. This chain's CDR3 is CASSLDRSTGELFF. The DNA of the CDR3 is TGTGCCAGCAGCCTGGACAGGTCCACCGGGGAGCTGTTTTTT. The variable domain in full, with the rest retrieved from reference TRBV2 and TRBJ2-2, is EPEVTQTPSHQVTQMGQEVILRCVPISNHLYFYWYRQILGQKVEFLVSFYNNEISEKSEIFDDQFSVERPDGSNFTLKIRSTKLEDSAMYFCASSLDRSTGELFFGEGSRLTVL.

The CDR3 sequence: CASSAPGRNYEQYF. DNA for the CDR3: TGTGCCAGTAGTGCACCCGGCCGAAACTACGAGCAGTACTTC. The V call is TRBV19, the J call TRBJ2-7; no clear D gene. In germline, CDR1 is LNHDA, CDR2 SQIVND (reference sequence). This CDR3 contains 14 residues. Trimming removed 5 bases at V and 3 bases at J, with 14 bases between.

The J gene is TRBJ1-3, the V gene TRBV4-2, with no clear D. This CDR3 is 13 amino acids long. Trimming took off 4 bases at V and 8 bases at J, with 12 bases between the two ends. Germline values: CDR1 LGHNA, CDR2 YNFKEQ. The CDR3 DNA reads TGTGCCAGCAGCCCCGGGCCCGGGGACACCATATATTTT. Translation: CASSPGPGDTIYF.

This clone was seen a few times. The gene calls are TRBV4-2 and TRBJ1-2; 11 nucleotides line up with TRBD1. This CDR3 has 16 amino acids. The germline V gene encodes CDR1 LGHNA and CDR2 YNFKEQ. Trimming removed 3 bases from V and 8 bases from J; junction bases left unmatched: 11. In DNA, the CDR3 is TGTGCCAGCAGCCAGGAGACCTGGGACAGGGGGAAAGGCTACACCTTC. Protein product: CASSQETWDRGKGYTF.

The chain couples TRBV15 to TRBJ1-1; D perhaps matches TRBD1 (6 bases). This CDR3 spans 14 amino acids. V was trimmed by 2 bases and J by 1 base, leaving 8 bases between them. CDR1 is LNHNV, CDR2 YYDKDF, per germline (reference sequence). The CDR3 here is CATSRQGTNTEAFF. CDR3 bases: TGTGCCACCAGCAGACAGGGGACGAACACTGAAGCTTTCTTT.

The CDR3 DNA reads as TGTGCCAGTAGTATGGGCAGGGGAAATGGCTACACCTTC. This translates into CASSMGRGNGYTF. The chain carries TRBV19 and TRBJ1-2, with D perhaps matching TRBD1 (6 bases). Trimming stripped 3 bases from V and 6 bases from J, with 11 bases between. The germline V gene encodes CDR1 LNHDA and CDR2 SQIVND (reference sequence). CDR3 length: 13 amino acids.

This chain uses TRBV2 with TRBJ1-2; TRBD1 matches at 9 bases. CDR1 is SNHLY and CDR2 is FYNNEI in the germline V gene. V lost 6 bases and J lost 4; bases outside the gene matches: 9. The CDR3 has 15 amino acids. CDR3: CASRLETGGSYGYTF. CDR3 bases: TGTGCCAGCAGACTCGAAACAGGGGGCAGCTATGGCTACACCTTC.

The V gene is TRBV9, the J gene TRBJ2-2; 8 positions match TRBD2. V lost 3 bases, J lost 6 bases, and 10 bases stayed unmatched. Germline CDR1 SGDLS, CDR2 YYNGEE. The CDR3 is 16 residues long. CDR3 nucleotides: TGTGCCAGCAGCGCGGGGACTAGTGGGGATCCCGGGGAGCTGTTTTTT. Protein sequence: CASSAGTSGDPGELFF.

The gene calls are TRBV6-5 and TRBJ1-2; D not certain. CDR1 is MNHEY and CDR2 is SVGAGI in the germline V gene. The CDR3 loop spans 15 amino acids. V was trimmed by 3 bases and J by 2 bases, leaving 13 bases between them. CDR3 loop: CASSYLAGGNYGYTF. The CDR3 DNA reads TGTGCCAGCAGTTATCTGGCAGGAGGGAACTATGGCTACACCTTC.

Only one count was recorded for this clone. The CDR3 DNA reads as TGTGCCAGCAGTGAACGGGTCTTTGCCTATGGCTACACCTTC. Protein: CASSERVFAYGYTF. The chain uses TRBV2 and TRBJ1-2, with D unclear. Germline CDR1 SNHLY, CDR2 FYNNEI. This CDR3 spans 14 amino acids. Trimming removed 2 bases at V and 4 bases at J, with 11 bases between.

J is TRBJ2-3 and V is TRBV7-6, with D possibly TRBD2 on 6 matching bases. The germline V gene encodes CDR1 SGHVS and CDR2 FNYEAQ. The V end was cut by 5 bases, the J end by 3 bases, with 15 bases between. CDR3 size: 15 residues. CDR3 sequence: CASSLSGARTDTQYF. The CDR3 DNA reads TGTGCCAGCAGCCTTAGCGGAGCGAGGACAGATACGCAGTATTTT.

The chain uses TRBV5-1 and TRBJ2-2; D remains ambiguous. V was cut by 0 bases and J by 4 bases, with 10 bases left in between. This CDR3 comprises 15 residues. Germline CDR1 is SGHRS and CDR2 is YFSETQ. The CDR3 reads CASSLVVVPTGELFF. In DNA form, the CDR3 reads TGCGCCAGCAGCTTGGTAGTAGTACCCACCGGGGAGCTGTTTTTT. The whole variable domain, filled in from reference TRBV5-1 and TRBJ2-2, reads KAGVTQTPRYLIKTRGQQVTLSCSPISGHRSVSWYQQTPGQGLQFLFEYFSETQRNKGNFPGRFSGRQFSNSRSEMNVSTLELGDSALYLCASSLVVVPTGELFFGEGSRLTVL.

This chain connects TRBV28 to TRBJ2-1; D is unclear. This CDR3 has 14 amino acids. Trimming removed 5 bases from V and 8 bases from J, with 16 bases in between. From germline, CDR1 is MDHEN and CDR2 SYDVKM. The CDR3 region is CASSPGGRVYEQFF. The CDR3 DNA sequence: TGTGCCAGCAGTCCGGGTGGAAGGGTCTATGAGCAGTTCTTC.

The chain carries TRBV7-2 and TRBJ1-4, with D possibly being TRBD1 (6 bases). The CDR3 extends over 14 amino acids. Germline-derived CDR1 and CDR2 are SGHTA and FQGNSA. The ends were cut back, 0 bases at V and 7 bases at J, with 9 bases in the middle. The CDR3 spells CASSLAGGPEKLFF. In DNA form, the CDR3 reads TGTGCCAGCAGCTTAGCAGGGGGACCTGAAAAACTGTTTTTT. Drawing the rest from reference TRBV7-2 and TRBJ1-4, the complete variable domain is GAGVSQSPSNKVTEKGKDVELRCDPISGHTALYWYRQSLGQGLEFLIYFQGNSAPDKSGLPSDRFSAERTGGSVSTLTIQRTQQEDSAVYLCASSLAGGPEKLFFGSGTQLSVL.